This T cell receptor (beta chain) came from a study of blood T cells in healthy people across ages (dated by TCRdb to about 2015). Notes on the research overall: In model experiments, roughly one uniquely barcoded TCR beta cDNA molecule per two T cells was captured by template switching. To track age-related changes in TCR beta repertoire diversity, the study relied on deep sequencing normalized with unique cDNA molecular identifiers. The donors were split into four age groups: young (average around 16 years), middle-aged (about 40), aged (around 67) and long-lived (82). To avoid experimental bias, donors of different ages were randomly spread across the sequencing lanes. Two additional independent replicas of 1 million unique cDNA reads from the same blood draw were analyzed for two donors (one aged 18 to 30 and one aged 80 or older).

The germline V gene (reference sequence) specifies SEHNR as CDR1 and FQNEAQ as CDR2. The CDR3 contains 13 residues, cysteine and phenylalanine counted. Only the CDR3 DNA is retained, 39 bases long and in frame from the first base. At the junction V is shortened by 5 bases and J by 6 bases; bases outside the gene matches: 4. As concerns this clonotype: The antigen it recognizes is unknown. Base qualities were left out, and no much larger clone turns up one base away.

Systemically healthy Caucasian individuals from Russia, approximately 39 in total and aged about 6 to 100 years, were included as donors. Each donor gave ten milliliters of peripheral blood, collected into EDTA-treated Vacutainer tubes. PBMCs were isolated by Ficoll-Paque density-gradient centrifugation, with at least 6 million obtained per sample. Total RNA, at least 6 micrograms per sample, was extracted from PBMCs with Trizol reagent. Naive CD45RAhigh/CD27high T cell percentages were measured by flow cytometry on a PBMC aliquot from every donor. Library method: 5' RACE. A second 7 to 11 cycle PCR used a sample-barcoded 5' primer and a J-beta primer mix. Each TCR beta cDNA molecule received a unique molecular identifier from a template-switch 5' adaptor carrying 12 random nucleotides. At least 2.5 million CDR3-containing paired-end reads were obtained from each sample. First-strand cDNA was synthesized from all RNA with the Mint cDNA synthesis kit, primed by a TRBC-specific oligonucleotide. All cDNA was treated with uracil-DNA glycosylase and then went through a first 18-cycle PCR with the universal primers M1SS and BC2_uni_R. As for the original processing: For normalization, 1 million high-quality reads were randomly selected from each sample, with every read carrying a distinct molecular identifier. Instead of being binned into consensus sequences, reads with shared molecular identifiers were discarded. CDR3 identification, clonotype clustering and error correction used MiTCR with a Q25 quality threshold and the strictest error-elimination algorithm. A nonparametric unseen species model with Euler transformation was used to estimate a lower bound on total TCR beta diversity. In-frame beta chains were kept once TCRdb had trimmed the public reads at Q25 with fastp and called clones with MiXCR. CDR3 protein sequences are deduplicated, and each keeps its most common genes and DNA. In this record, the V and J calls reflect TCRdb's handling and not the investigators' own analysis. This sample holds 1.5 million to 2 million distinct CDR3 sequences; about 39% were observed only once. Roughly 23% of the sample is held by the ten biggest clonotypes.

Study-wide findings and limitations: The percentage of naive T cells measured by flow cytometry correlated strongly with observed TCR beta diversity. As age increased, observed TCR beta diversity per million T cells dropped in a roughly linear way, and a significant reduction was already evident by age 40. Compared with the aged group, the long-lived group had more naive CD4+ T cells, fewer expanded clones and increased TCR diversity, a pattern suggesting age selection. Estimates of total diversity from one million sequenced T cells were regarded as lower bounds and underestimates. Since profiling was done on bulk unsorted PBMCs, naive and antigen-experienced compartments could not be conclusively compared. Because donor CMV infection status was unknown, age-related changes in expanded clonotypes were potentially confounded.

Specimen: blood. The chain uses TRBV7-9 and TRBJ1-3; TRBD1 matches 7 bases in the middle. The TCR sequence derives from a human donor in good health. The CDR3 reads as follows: CASSHGQENTIYF. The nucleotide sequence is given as TGTGCCAGCAGCCACGGACAGGAAAACACCATATATTTT.